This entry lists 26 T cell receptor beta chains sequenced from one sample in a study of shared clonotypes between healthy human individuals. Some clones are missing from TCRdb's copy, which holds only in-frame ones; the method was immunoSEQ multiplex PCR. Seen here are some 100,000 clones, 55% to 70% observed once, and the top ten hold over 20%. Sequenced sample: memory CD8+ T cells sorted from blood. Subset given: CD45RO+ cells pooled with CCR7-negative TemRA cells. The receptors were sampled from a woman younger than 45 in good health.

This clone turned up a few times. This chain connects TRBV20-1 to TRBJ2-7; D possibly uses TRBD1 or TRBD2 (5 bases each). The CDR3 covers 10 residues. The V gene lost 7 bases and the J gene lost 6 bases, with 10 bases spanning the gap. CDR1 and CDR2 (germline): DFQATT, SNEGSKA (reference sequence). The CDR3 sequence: CSVGGGEQYF. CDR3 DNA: TGCAGTGTGGGTGGGGGCGAGCAGTACTTC.

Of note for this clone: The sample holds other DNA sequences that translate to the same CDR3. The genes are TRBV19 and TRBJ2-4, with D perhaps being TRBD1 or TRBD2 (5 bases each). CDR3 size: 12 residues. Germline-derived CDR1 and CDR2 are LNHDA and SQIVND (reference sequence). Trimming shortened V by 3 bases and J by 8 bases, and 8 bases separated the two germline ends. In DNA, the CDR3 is TGTGCCAGTAGTATCCGAGGGGACATTCAGTACTTC. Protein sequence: CASSIRGDIQYF.

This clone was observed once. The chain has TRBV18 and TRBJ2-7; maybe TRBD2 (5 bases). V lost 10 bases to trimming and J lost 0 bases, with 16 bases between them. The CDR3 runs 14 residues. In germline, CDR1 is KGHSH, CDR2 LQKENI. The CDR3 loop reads CATSLAFPSYEQYF. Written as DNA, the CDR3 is TGTGCCACCAGTTTAGCGTTTCCCTCCTACGAGCAGTACTTC.

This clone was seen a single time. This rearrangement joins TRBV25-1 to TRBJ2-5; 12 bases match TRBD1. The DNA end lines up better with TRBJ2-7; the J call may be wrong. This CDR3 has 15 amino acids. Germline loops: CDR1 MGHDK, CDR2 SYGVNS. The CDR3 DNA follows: TGTGCCAGCAGTGAGAGGGACAGGGGGCAGGACGAGCAGTACTTC. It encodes CASSERDRGQDEQYF.

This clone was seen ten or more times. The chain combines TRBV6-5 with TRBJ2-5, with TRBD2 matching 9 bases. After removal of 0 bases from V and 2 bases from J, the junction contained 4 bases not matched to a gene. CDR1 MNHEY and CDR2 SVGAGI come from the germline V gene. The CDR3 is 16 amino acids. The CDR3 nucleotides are TGTGCCAGCAGTTACTCACGGCGGGAGGGACAAGAGACCCAGTACTTC. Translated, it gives CASSYSRREGQETQYF.

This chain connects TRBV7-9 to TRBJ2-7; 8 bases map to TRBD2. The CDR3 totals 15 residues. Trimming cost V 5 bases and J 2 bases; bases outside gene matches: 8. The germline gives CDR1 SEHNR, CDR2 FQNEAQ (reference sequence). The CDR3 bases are TGTGCCAGCAGCCCCCAAGCGGGAGCGACCTACGAGCAGTACTTC. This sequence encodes CASSPQAGATYEQYF. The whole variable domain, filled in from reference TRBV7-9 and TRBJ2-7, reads DTGVSQNPRHKITKRGQNVTFRCDPISEHNRLYWYRQTLGQGPEFLTYFQNEAQLEKSRLLSDRFSAERPKGSFSTLEIQRTEQGDSAMYLCASSPQAGATYEQYFGPGTRLTVT.

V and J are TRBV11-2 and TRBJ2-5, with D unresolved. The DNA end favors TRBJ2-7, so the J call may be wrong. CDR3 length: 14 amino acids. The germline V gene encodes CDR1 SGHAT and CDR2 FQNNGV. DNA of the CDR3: TGTGCCAGCAGCCACGTTGGGGAAAGTTACGAGCAGTACTTC. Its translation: CASSHVGESYEQYF.

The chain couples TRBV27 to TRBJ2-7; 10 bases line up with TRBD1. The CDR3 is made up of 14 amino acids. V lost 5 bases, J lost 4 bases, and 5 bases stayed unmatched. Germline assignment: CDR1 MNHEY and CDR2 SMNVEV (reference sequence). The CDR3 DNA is TGTGCCAGCAGTCTGGACAGGGGGGGATACGAGCAGTACTTC. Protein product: CASSLDRGGYEQYF.

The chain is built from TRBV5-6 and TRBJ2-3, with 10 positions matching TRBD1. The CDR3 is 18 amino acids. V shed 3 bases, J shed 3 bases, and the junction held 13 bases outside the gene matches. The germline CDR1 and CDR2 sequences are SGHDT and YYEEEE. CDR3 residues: CASSYIALTGGATDTQYF. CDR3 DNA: TGTGCCAGCAGCTACATCGCCTTGACAGGGGGCGCGACAGATACGCAGTATTTT.

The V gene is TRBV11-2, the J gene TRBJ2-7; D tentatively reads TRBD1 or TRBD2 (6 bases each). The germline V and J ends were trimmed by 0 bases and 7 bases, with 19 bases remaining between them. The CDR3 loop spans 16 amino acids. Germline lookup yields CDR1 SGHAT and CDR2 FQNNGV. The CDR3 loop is CASSLDVGRGDEEQYF. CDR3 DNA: TGTGCCAGCAGCTTAGATGTTGGTAGGGGGGACGAGGAGCAGTACTTC.

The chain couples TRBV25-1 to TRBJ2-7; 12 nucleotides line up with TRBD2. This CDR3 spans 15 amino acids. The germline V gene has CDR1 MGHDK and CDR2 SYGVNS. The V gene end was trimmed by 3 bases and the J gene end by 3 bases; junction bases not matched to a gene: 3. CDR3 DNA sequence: TGTGCCAGCAGTGAGACTAGCGGGAGTCTCTACGAGCAGTACTTC. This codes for CASSETSGSLYEQYF.

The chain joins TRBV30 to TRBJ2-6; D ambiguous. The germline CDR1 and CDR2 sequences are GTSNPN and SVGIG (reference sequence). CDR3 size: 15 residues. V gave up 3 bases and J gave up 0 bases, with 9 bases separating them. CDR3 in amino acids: CAWSDCCSGANVLTF. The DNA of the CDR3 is TGTGCCTGGAGCGATTGCTGCTCTGGGGCCAACGTCCTGACTTTC.

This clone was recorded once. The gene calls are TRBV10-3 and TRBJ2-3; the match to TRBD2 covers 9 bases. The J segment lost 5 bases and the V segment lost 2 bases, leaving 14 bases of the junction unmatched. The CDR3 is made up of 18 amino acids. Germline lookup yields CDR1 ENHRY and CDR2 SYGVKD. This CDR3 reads CAISESSIWREGRDTQYF. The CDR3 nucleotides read TGTGCCATCAGTGAGAGTTCTATATGGCGGGAGGGCCGAGATACGCAGTATTTT.

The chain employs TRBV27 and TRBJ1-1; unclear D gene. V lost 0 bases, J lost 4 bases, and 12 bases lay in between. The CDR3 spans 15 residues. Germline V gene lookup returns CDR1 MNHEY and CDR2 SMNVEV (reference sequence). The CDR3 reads CASSLSWSGVTEAFF. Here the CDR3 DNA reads TGTGCCAGCAGTTTATCGTGGTCGGGAGTCACTGAAGCTTTCTTT.

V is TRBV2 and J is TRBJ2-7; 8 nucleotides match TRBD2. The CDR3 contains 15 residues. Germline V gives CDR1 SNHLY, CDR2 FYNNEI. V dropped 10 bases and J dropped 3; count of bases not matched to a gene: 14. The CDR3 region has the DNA TGTGCCATCAACTACCCACCGGGACTAGTCTACGAGCAGTACTTC. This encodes CAINYPPGLVYEQYF.

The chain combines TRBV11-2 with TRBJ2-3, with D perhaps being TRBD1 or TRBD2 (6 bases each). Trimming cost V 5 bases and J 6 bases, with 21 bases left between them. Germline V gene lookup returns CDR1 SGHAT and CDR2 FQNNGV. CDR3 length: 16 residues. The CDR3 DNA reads TGTGCCAGCAGCAGGCCCGGCGGGGCCAGGGGTGATACGCAGTATTTT. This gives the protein CASSRPGGARGDTQYF.

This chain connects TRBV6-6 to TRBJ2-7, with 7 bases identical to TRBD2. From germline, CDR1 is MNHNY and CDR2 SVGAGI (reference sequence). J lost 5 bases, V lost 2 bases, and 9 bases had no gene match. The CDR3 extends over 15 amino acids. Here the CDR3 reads CASSYDPAGRDEQYF. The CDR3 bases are TGTGCCAGCAGTTACGATCCAGCGGGGCGGGACGAGCAGTACTTC.

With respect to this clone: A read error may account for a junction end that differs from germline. CDR3 in amino acids: CASSLLTGNEQYF. DNA for the CDR3: TGTGCCAGCAGCTTATTGACAGGGAACGAGCAGTACTTC. The rearrangement joins TRBV27 to TRBJ2-7; 7 positions match TRBD1. The CDR3 runs 13 residues. Germline CDR1 MNHEY, CDR2 SMNVEV (reference sequence).

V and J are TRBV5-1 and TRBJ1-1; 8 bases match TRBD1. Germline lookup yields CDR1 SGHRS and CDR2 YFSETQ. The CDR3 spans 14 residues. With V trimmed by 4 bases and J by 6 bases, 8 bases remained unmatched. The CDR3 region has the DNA TGCGCCAGCAGCGTTGGACAGGGCGAGGCTGAAGCTTTCTTT. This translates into CASSVGQGEAEAFF.

Here the CDR3 reads CASSWDRASSYEQYF. For the CDR3, the DNA is TGTGCCAGCAGCTGGGACAGGGCGAGCTCCTACGAGCAGTACTTC. The rearrangement joins TRBV11-2 to TRBJ2-7; the match to TRBD1 covers 9 bases. With 4 bases clipped from V and 0 bases from J, the junction kept 4 bases outside the gene matches. From germline, CDR1 is SGHAT and CDR2 FQNNGV. This CDR3 is built from 15 residues.

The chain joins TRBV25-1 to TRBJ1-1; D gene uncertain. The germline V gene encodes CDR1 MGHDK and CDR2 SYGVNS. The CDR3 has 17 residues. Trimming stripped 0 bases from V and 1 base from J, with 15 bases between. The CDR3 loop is CASSEYEWGGRNTEAFF. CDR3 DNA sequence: TGTGCCAGCAGTGAATATGAGTGGGGAGGTAGGAACACTGAAGCTTTCTTT.

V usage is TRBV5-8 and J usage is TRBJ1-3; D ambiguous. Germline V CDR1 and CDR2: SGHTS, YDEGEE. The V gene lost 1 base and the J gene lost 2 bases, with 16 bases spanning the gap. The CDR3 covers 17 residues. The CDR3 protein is CASSLWEETGAGNTIYF. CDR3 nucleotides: TGTGCCAGCAGCTTGTGGGAGGAGACCGGGGCTGGAAACACCATATATTTT.

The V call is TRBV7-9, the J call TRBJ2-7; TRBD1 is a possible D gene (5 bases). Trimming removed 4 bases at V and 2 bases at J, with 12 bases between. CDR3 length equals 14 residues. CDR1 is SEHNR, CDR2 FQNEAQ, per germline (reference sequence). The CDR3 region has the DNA TGTGCCAGCAGCTCAGGGTCTTGGACCTACGAGCAGTACTTC. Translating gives CASSSGSWTYEQYF.

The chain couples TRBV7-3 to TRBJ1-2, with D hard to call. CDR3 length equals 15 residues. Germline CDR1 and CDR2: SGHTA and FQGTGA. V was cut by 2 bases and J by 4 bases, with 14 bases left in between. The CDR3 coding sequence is TGTGCCAGCAGCTTAGTCGGCGGCGGGCTCTATGGCTACACCTTC. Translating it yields CASSLVGGGLYGYTF. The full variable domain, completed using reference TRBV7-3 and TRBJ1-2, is GAGVSQTPSNKVTEKGKYVELRCDPISGHTALYWYRQSLGQGPEFLIYFQGTGAADDSGLPNDRFFAVRPEGSVSTLKIQRTERGDSAVYLCASSLVGGGLYGYTFGSGTRLTVV.

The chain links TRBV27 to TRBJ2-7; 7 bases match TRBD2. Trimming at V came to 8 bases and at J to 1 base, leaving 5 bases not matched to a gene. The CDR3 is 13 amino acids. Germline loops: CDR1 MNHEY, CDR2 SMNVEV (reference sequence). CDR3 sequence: CASGLAESYEQYF. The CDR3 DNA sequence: TGTGCCAGCGGGCTAGCGGAGTCCTACGAGCAGTACTTC.

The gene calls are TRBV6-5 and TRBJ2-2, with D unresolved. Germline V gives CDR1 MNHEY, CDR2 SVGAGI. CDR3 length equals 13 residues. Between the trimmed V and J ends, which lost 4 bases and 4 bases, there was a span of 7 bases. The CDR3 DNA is TGTGCCAGCAGTTCTCCTTCCACCGGGGAGCTGTTTTTT. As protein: CASSSPSTGELFF.